A single sample gave rise to the 12 T cell receptor beta chains below, sequenced in a study of PD-L1 blockade in urothelial cancer. Data came from immunoSEQ multiplex PCR; TCRdb stores just in-frame clones and leaves some out. The sample shows roughly 56,000 clones, about 80% of them seen only once. The material sequenced was PBMCs, taken around atezolizumab (anti-PD-L1) treatment. Receptors originate from a man in his 70s with urothelial cancer.

J is TRBJ2-7 and V is TRBV6-1, with TRBD2 matching over 10 bases. Germline assignment: CDR1 MNHNS and CDR2 SASEGT. There are 14 residues in the CDR3. V was pared by 2 bases and J by 11 bases, with 9 bases of the junction left unmatched. CDR3 amino acids: CASSEIGTSVWEYF. The CDR3 DNA follows: TGTGCCAGCAGTGAAATTGGGACTAGCGTCTGGGAGTACTTC.

DNA for the CDR3: TGTGCCAGCAGCTTGAAACAGGGTGATCACGAGCAGTACTTC. This encodes CASSLKQGDHEQYF. V and J are TRBV5-4 and TRBJ2-7, with a tentative D call TRBD1 (6 bases). This CDR3 region has 14 residues. The V gene lost 1 base and the J gene lost 5 bases, with 13 bases spanning the gap. Germline assignment: CDR1 SGHNT and CDR2 YYREEE (reference sequence).

V and J are TRBV5-8 and TRBJ2-3, with D unresolved. Between the trimmed V and J ends, which lost 1 base and 4 bases, there was a span of 10 bases. The CDR3 totals 14 residues. Germline CDR1 is SGHTS and CDR2 is YDEGEE. The CDR3: CASSLTVSPDTQYF. DNA for the CDR3: TGTGCCAGCAGCTTGACCGTGAGTCCAGATACGCAGTATTTT.

This sequence joins TRBV10-2 and TRBJ2-4; possibly TRBD1 for D (6 bases). V lost 0 bases, J lost 15 bases, and 18 bases lay in between. The germline V gene has CDR1 WSHSY and CDR2 SAAADI. The CDR3 sequence is 14 residues long. The CDR3 bases are TGCGCCAGCAGTGAGTCTTGGGTAGGGACATCATCGTACTTC. This encodes CASSESWVGTSSYF.

The genes are TRBV7-3 and TRBJ2-2; 8 nucleotides agree with TRBD2. Trimming took 5 bases from V and 2 from J; bases not matched to a gene: 7. The CDR3 is 16 residues long. CDR1 and CDR2 from the germline V gene are SGHTA and FQGTGA. CDR3 sequence reads: CASSASTSGNTGELFF. The CDR3 DNA sequence: TGTGCCAGCAGCGCCTCAACTAGCGGCAACACCGGGGAGCTGTTTTTT.

Written as DNA, the CDR3 is TGTGCCAGCAGTGAAGCGCGCGGGGGAAGTAGGGAAAAACTGTTTTTT. This codes for CASSEARGGSREKLFF. The genes are TRBV2 and TRBJ1-4; perhaps TRBD1 as D (5 bases). There are 16 residues in the CDR3. V was clipped by 0 bases and J by 8 bases, with 16 bases between them. Germline V gives CDR1 SNHLY, CDR2 FYNNEI.

V is TRBV5-4 and J is TRBJ1-2; D is possibly TRBD1 (6 bases). Deletions cut 3 bases from V and 4 bases from J, with 10 bases between. This CDR3 has 13 amino acids. Germline-derived CDR1 and CDR2 are SGHNT and YYREEE (reference sequence). CDR3 bases: TGTGCCAGCAGCTCCGGACAGTTCTATGGCTACACCTTC. It specifies CASSSGQFYGYTF. The whole variable domain, remainder taken from reference TRBV5-4 and TRBJ1-2, is ETGVTQSPTHLIKTRGQQVTLRCSSQSGHNTVSWYQQALGQGPQFIFQYYREEENGRGNFPPRFSGLQFPNYSSELNVNALELDDSALYLCASSSGQFYGYTFGSGTRLTVV.

This clone has only a few counts. The CDR3 coding sequence is TGTGCCAGTAGTATAGTCGGTGACTACAATGAGCAGTTCTTC. Translating it yields CASSIVGDYNEQFF. This chain connects TRBV19 to TRBJ2-1; no reliable D call. CDR1 LNHDA and CDR2 SQIVND come from the germline V gene (reference sequence). Trimming removed 1 base from V and 3 bases from J, with 7 bases in between. The CDR3 is made up of 14 amino acids.

The V call is TRBV11-1, the J call TRBJ2-1; D not resolved. Germline-derived CDR1 and CDR2 are SGHAT and FQDESV (reference sequence). Trimming shortened V by 0 bases and J by 9 bases, and 12 bases separated the two germline ends. CDR3 length: 14 residues. Here the CDR3 reads CASSLATRDGEQFF. The CDR3, as DNA: TGTGCCAGCAGCTTAGCGACAAGAGATGGTGAGCAGTTCTTC.

The chain joins TRBV6-1 to TRBJ1-5; possible D gene TRBD1, 5 bases. The CDR3 runs 14 residues. Germline V gives CDR1 MNHNS, CDR2 SASEGT. V lost 3 bases and J lost 6, with 12 bases in between. CDR3 DNA: TGTGCCAGCAGTGACGGGAGCGGGGGTCAGCCCCAGCATTTT. Encoded protein: CASSDGSGGQPQHF.

The J gene is TRBJ2-7, the V gene TRBV10-3, with D possibly being TRBD1 (5 bases). Germline V gene sequence: CDR1 ENHRY, CDR2 SYGVKD. V lost 6 bases to trimming and J lost 5 bases, with 8 bases between them. The CDR3 extends over 11 amino acids. CDR3 sequence reads: CAIRGVDEQYF. Here the CDR3 DNA reads TGTGCCATCAGAGGGGTGGACGAGCAGTACTTC.

This chain links TRBV5-1 with TRBJ1-3; weak D call: TRBD1 (5 bases). This CDR3 region has 14 residues. CDR1 and CDR2 from the germline V gene are SGHRS and YFSETQ. Trimming cost V 4 bases and J 0 bases, with 8 bases left between them. CDR3 loop: CASSQTDSGNTIYF. The CDR3 nucleotides are TGCGCCAGCAGCCAGACAGACTCTGGAAACACCATATATTTT.